This T cell receptor beta chain was profiled in a study of shared clonotypes between healthy human individuals. Study-level points and caveats: Limited genetic and exposure-history diversity came from having few donors. The researchers took only blood, and tissue repertoires probably look different.

Comment on this clone: Its specificity is unknown.

With 1 base clipped from V and 5 bases from J, the junction kept 6 bases outside the gene matches. Germline V gene data show CDR1 as SGHRS and CDR2 as YFSETQ. This CDR3 spans 15 amino acids. Sequencing on ten immunoSEQ deep assay plates was performed for unsorted PBMC DNA. Repertoires were generated with immunoSEQ multiplex PCR, while TCRdb's copy carries only in-frame clones and drops some. The data hold about 450,000 clones, with 70% to 85% observed a single time. The receptor comes from a woman aged 40-49 years in good health. Some clones in this sample may be carry-over from other donors' samples. Sequencing was carried out using PBMCs. The rearrangement uses TRBV5-1 and TRBJ2-1; 7 nucleotides align to TRBD2. DNA of the CDR3: TGCGCCAGCAGCTTGTTGTCTAGCGGACACAATGAGCAGTTCTTC. Its translation is CASSLLSSGHNEQFF. Together with reference TRBV5-1 and TRBJ2-1, the CDR3 gives the full variable domain: KAGVTQTPRYLIKTRGQQVTLSCSPISGHRSVSWYQQTPGQGLQFLFEYFSETQRNKGNFPGRFSGRQFSNSRSEMNVSTLELGDSALYLCASSLLSSGHNEQFFGPGTRLTVL.